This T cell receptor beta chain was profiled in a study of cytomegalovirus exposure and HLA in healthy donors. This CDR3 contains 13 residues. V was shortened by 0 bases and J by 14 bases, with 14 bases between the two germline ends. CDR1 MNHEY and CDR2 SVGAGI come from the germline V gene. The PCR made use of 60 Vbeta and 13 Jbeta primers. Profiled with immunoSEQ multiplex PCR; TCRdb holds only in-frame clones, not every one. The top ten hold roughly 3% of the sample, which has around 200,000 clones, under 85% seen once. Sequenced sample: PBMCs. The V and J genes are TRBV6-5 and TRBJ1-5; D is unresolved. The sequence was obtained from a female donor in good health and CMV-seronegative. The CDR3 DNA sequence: TGTGCCAGCAGTTACTCAGACGGTGGGCAGAAGCATTTT. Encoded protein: CASSYSDGGQKHF.